The rows below give T cell receptor beta chains drawn from one sample of a study of blood T cell repertoires in COVID-19. Assay used: immunoSEQ multiplex PCR; TCRdb lists only in-frame clones, some missing. Of roughly 57,000 clones in the sample, less than 85% were seen once. The sequenced material came from peripheral blood. The receptors shown here come from a woman between 70 and 85 years old with acute or convalescent COVID-19. Both conserved end residues are part of each CDR3. D genes are given only for firm matches. The size field is filled for only some rows; it gives once, few, many or a size class.

d_call,clone_size,v_call,j_call,cdr3_nt,cdr3_aa
-,many,TRBV18,TRBJ1-6,TGTGCCAGCTCACCGGGCGGGGCCCTCCACTTT,CASSPGGALHF
TRBD2,-,TRBV7-9,TRBJ2-2,TGTGCCAGCAGCAGAGGCGGCGGGGGGGCCACCGGGGAGCTGTTTTTT,CASSRGGGGATGELFF
TRBD1,-,TRBV9,TRBJ1-1,TGTGCCAGCGGATCAGGACAGGGGTACACTGAAGCTTTCTTT,CASGSGQGYTEAFF
-,-,TRBV30,TRBJ2-7,TGTGCCTGGAGGAACACAGGGTTCCCCTACGAGCAGTACTTC,CAWRNTGFPYEQYF
TRBD2,-,TRBV5-1,TRBJ2-2,TGCGCCAGCAGCTCTCCCCGGGGGGGACTCACCGGGGAGCTGTTTTTT,CASSSPRGGLTGELFF
-,-,TRBV4-2,TRBJ1-3,TGTGCCAGCAGCCCCGGATCCGGGATTGGAAACACCATATATTTT,CASSPGSGIGNTIYF
-,-,TRBV5-4,TRBJ1-2,TGTGCCAGCAGCCCGGACTCTTTCATTACTTGGGGCTACACCTTC,CASSPDSFITWGYTF
TRBD1,-,TRBV30,TRBJ1-2,TGTGCCTGGAGCGGGACAGGGCATGGCTACACCTTC,CAWSGTGHGYTF
-,few,TRBV24-1,TRBJ2-2,TGTGCCACCAGTGATGGGGGGGCAGCGAACACCGGGGAGCTGTTTTTT,CATSDGGAANTGELFF
TRBD1,-,TRBV7-3,TRBJ2-6,TGTGCCAGCAGCCACCGGGAGGGACAGGGGGCTTCTGGGGCCAACGTCCTGACTTTC,CASSHREGQGASGANVLTF
TRBD1,-,TRBV19,TRBJ1-1,TGTGCCAGTAGTATTACAGGGGGGACTGAAGCTTTCTTT,CASSITGGTEAFF
-,-,TRBV30,TRBJ2-3,TGTGCCTGGAGTGTAGAGGTCCCAGATACGCAGTATTTT,CAWSVEVPDTQYF
-,-,TRBV18,TRBJ1-2,TGTGCCAGCTCACCCTCGGGCTATGGCTACACCTTC,CASSPSGYGYTF
-,-,TRBV4-1,TRBJ2-1,TGCGCCAGCACTTCATGGAGCAATGAGCAGTTCTTC,CASTSWSNEQFF
TRBD2,once,TRBV7-7,TRBJ2-5,TGTGCTAGCAGCCCCCGACTAGCGGGGGCCGGGGAGACCCAGTACTTC,CASSPRLAGAGETQYF
TRBD2,-,TRBV24-1,TRBJ2-1,TGTGCCACCAGTGATTCCCTAGTACGGGGGGGCAGGGTCTATGAGCAGTTCTTC,CATSDSLVRGGRVYEQFF
TRBD1,-,TRBV4-1,TRBJ2-7,TGCGCCAGCAGCCATCGGACAGGAGCAGGATACGAGCAGTACTTC,CASSHRTGAGYEQYF
-,-,TRBV28,TRBJ1-5,TGTGCCGGCGGGGTGGATAGCAATCAGCCCCAGCATTTT,CAGGVDSNQPQHF
-,-,TRBV19,TRBJ1-5,TGTGCCAGTAGTATGAGAGGATATAGCAATCAGCCCCAGCATTTT,CASSMRGYSNQPQHF
-,-,TRBV2,TRBJ1-1,TGTGCCAGCAGTCTGGGCGGGAAGGGTACTGAAGCTTTCTTT,CASSLGGKGTEAFF
TRBD1,few,TRBV2,TRBJ1-2,TGTGCCAGCAGTTCTCAAGGACAGGGGGCGCCCGGCTACACCTTC,CASSSQGQGAPGYTF
-,few,TRBV5-1,TRBJ1-1,TGCGCCAGCAGCTTGGGGACAGCCACTGAAGCTTTCTTT,CASSLGTATEAFF
-,-,TRBV6-5,TRBJ1-1,TGTGCCAGCAGTTCGGGGTTGAACACTGAAGCTTTCTTT,CASSSGLNTEAFF
-,-,TRBV18,TRBJ1-1,TGCGCCAGCTCACCTGGAGTGGGAGGGGGCACTGAAGCTTTCTTT,CASSPGVGGGTEAFF
TRBD1,-,TRBV20-1,TRBJ1-4,TGCAGTGCTAGTGAGGGGGCAGCTAATGAAAAACTGTTTTTT,CSASEGAANEKLFF
-,few,TRBV5-1,TRBJ2-6,TGCGCCAGCAGCTTGGGGCCGCAGGGATCTGGGGCCAACGTCCTGACTTTC,CASSLGPQGSGANVLTF
TRBD1,-,TRBV19,TRBJ1-5,TGTGCCAGCCGGACAGGGTTTTTAGGTGATCAGCCCCAGCATTTT,CASRTGFLGDQPQHF
TRBD2,-,TRBV29-1,TRBJ2-3,TGCAGCGGCCGGGGGACGGGACTAGCGGGCCGCACAGATACGCAGTATTTT,CSGRGTGLAGRTDTQYF
-,-,TRBV10-3,TRBJ2-3,TGTGCCATCAGTGATGGTGGGGGGAGGAACACGCAGTATTTT,CAISDGGGRNTQYF
-,few,TRBV3-1/TRBV3-2,TRBJ1-2,TGTGCCAGCAGCCACCCGGGACTTTTAGACTATGGCTACACCTTC,CASSHPGLLDYGYTF
-,few,TRBV12-3/TRBV12-4,TRBJ1-2,TGTGCCAGCAGCCCACGCGGGCGGGGCTACACCTTC,CASSPRGRGYTF
TRBD1,-,TRBV18,TRBJ2-1,TGTGCCAGCTCACCCCGACAGGGATCCTCCTACAATGAGCAGTTCTTC,CASSPRQGSSYNEQFF
TRBD2,-,TRBV5-1,TRBJ2-3,TGCGCCAGCAGCTTGGCTGCGACTAGCGGCGATACGCAGTATTTT,CASSLAATSGDTQYF
-,-,TRBV2,TRBJ2-7,TGTGCCAGCAGTGTGAGGGACATCTACGAGCAGTACTTC,CASSVRDIYEQYF
TRBD1,once,TRBV7-7,TRBJ2-5,TGTGCCAGCAGCCCGGACAGGGGAGTCCAGTACTTC,CASSPDRGVQYF
-,many,TRBV19,TRBJ2-2,TGTGCCAGTAGTATCCCCCGGGGGGAGCTGTTTTTT,CASSIPRGELFF
-,-,TRBV5-1,TRBJ2-3,TGCGCCAGCAGCTTGGGGGCAGGCACAGATACGCAGTATTTT,CASSLGAGTDTQYF
-,once,TRBV7-9,TRBJ2-7,TGTGCCAGCAGCTTAGGCGGGGTGACCTACGAGCAGTACTTC,CASSLGGVTYEQYF
-,-,TRBV11-3,TRBJ2-4,TGTGCCAGCAGCTTATCCGGGAAAAACATTCAGTACTTC,CASSLSGKNIQYF
TRBD1,-,TRBV12-5,TRBJ1-2,TGTGCTAGTGTGGGGACAGCATCGTTTGCGGAAGGCTACACCTTC,CASVGTASFAEGYTF
-,-,TRBV9,TRBJ1-5,TGTGCCAGCAGCGCCGGGACTGCATATCAGCCCCAGCATTTT,CASSAGTAYQPQHF
TRBD1,-,TRBV5-1,TRBJ1-2,TGCGCCAGCAGCTTGAGGCAGTTATCAGGGGGCGACGGCTACACCTTC,CASSLRQLSGGDGYTF
TRBD1,-,TRBV2,TRBJ2-5,TGTGCCAGCAGTTACAGGGGGAGAGAGACCCAGTACTTC,CASSYRGRETQYF
-,once,TRBV27,TRBJ1-2,TGTGCCAGCAGTTTGAGCAGGCTCAACTATGGCTACACCTTC,CASSLSRLNYGYTF
-,-,TRBV2,TRBJ2-3,TGTGCCAGCAGGGAGGGCGCGGATACGCAGTATTTT,CASREGADTQYF
-,-,TRBV13,TRBJ1-2,TGTGCCAGCAGCTTATCGGGGGGTGGTGGCTACACCTTC,CASSLSGGGGYTF
-,-,TRBV15,TRBJ1-1,TGTGCCACCAGCAGAGACATAGCCGTGTCCTCGAACACTGAAGCTTTCTTT,CATSRDIAVSSNTEAFF
-,-,TRBV5-1,TRBJ1-3,TGCGCCAGCAGCTTGGGAACAGACGCTGGAAACACCATATATTTT,CASSLGTDAGNTIYF
TRBD2,few,TRBV24-1,TRBJ2-3,TGTGCCACCAGTGGCACAAGTAGCGGGAGCACAGATACGCAGTATTTT,CATSGTSSGSTDTQYF
TRBD2,-,TRBV9,TRBJ2-1,TGTGCCAGCAGCGTAGCGCCTAGCGGGGGCCATGAGCAGTTCTTC,CASSVAPSGGHEQFF
TRBD1,-,TRBV10-1,TRBJ1-2,TGCGCCAGCAGTTCGGGACAGAACTATGGCTACACCTTC,CASSSGQNYGYTF
TRBD1,-,TRBV5-6,TRBJ2-2,TGTGCCAGCAGCTCCTTCGGACAGGGAGGAGTCGGGGAGCTGTTTTTT,CASSSFGQGGVGELFF